This T cell receptor beta chain was obtained from a study of T cell responses to AZD1222 COVID-19 vaccine. Regarding the study as a whole: Baseline serology detected seropositivity in only 5 to 7 AZD1222 recipients. CD4 TCRs linked to vaccination spanned spike, dominating at 160-218 and 743-854. The peak T cell response came first, and repertoires were sampled only after it. Donor demographics were predominantly white British with a female majority; clonal diversity may be underestimated.

Produced via immunoSEQ multiplex PCR; TCRdb's table is partial and in-frame only. The profile shows 45,000 to 55,000 clones, roughly three quarters of them singletons. Germline-derived CDR1 and CDR2 are LNHNV and YYDKDF (reference sequence). The CDR3 has 17 amino acids. The V end lost 0 bases, the J end lost 5 bases, and 17 bases lay between the germline ends. Concerning this clone: Its antigen is not identified.

This receptor was identified in an adult in good health. The rearrangement joins TRBV15 to TRBJ2-1; either TRBD1 or TRBD2 may fit D (5 bases each). This specimen consisted of peripheral blood, obtained on day 0 of MenACWY control vaccination. The CDR3: CATSRDLGAGTDNEQFF. The DNA of the CDR3 is TGTGCCACCAGCAGAGATCTTGGGGCAGGGACGGACAATGAGCAGTTCTTC.